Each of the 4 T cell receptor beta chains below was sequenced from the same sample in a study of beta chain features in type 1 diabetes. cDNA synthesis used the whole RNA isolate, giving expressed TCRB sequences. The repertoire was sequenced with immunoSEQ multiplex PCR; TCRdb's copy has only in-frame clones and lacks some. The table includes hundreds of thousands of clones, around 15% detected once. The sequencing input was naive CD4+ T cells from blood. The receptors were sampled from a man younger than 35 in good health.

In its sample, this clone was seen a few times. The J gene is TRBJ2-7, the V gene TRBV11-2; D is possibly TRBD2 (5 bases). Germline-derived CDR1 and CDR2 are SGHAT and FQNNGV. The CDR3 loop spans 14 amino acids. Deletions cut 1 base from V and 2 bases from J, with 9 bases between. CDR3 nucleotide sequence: TGTGCCAGCAGCTTAGTTAAGCGGCCCTACGAGCAGTACTTC. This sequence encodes CASSLVKRPYEQYF.

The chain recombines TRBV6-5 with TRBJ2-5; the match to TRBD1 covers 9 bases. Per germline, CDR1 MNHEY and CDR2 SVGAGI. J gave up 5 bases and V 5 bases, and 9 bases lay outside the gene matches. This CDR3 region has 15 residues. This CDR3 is CASSHGTGRRETQYF. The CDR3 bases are TGTGCCAGCAGTCACGGGACAGGGAGGAGGGAGACCCAGTACTTC.

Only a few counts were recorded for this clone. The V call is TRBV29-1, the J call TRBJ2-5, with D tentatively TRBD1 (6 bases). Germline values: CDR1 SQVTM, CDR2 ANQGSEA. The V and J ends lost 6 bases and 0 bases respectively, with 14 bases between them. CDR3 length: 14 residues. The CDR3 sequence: CSVADSWYQETQYF. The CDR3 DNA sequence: TGCAGCGTCGCGGACAGTTGGTACCAAGAGACCCAGTACTTC.

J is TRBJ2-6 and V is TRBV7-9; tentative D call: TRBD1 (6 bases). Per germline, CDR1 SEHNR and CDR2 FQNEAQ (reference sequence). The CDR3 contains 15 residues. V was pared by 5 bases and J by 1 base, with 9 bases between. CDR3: CASSPGVSGANVLTF. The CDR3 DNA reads TGTGCCAGCAGCCCAGGGGTTTCTGGGGCCAACGTCCTGACTTTC. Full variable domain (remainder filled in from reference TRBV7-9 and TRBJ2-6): DTGVSQNPRHKITKRGQNVTFRCDPISEHNRLYWYRQTLGQGPEFLTYFQNEAQLEKSRLLSDRFSAERPKGSFSTLEIQRTEQGDSAMYLCASSPGVSGANVLTFGAGSRLTVL.